This is a list of T cell receptor beta chains from one sample in a study of blood T cell repertoires in COVID-19. TCRdb's table, derived via immunoSEQ multiplex PCR, lists solely in-frame clones and lacks some. In the table there are 300,000 or so clones, around 84% of which are singletons. Sequenced material: PBMCs or T cells enriched from blood (not recorded which). The receptors were gathered from a young woman who had recovered from COVID-19. The CDR3 runs from the conserved cysteine through the conserved F or W. Not all rows give a size; the values are once, few, many and, for expanded clones, a class.

TRBV28	NA	TRBJ1-2	CASSTTTSIYGYTF
TRBV14	NA	TRBJ2-1	CASSPLLGRESYNEQFF
TRBV27	NA	TRBJ2-4	CASSLGLAGVNIQYF
TRBV5-4	NA	TRBJ2-7	CASSSKPGQGGYEQYF
TRBV4-1	NA	TRBJ1-2	CASSPPETRLTAGYTF
TRBV28	NA	TRBJ1-3	CASSRTTVNTIYF
TRBV7-3	NA	TRBJ2-3	CASSLMSSGSTDTQYF
TRBV28	once	TRBJ2-7	CASNTVGYIGQAYEQYF
TRBV19	NA	TRBJ1-5	CASSEFRQGVKEQPQHF
TRBV9	NA	TRBJ2-7	CASSVDFSTSYEQYF
TRBV2	NA	TRBJ1-1	CASRPQRDTEAFF
TRBV6-5	once	TRBJ1-2	CASSYLGQGARGYTF
TRBV10-3	NA	TRBJ1-5	CAISQGNQPQHF
TRBV19	NA	TRBJ2-7	CASHRRDKPYEQYF
TRBV5-8	NA	TRBJ1-4	CASSLAGFGEKLFF
TRBV5-1	NA	TRBJ1-1	CASSLERQGRTEAFF
TRBV9	NA	TRBJ2-5	CASSPTAGGSPQETQYF
TRBV2	once	TRBJ2-7	CASRGPASGSTYEQYF
TRBV10-2	NA	TRBJ2-1	CASSEGTSGSNEQFF
TRBV27	once	TRBJ2-1	CASRLQDTSYNEQFF
TRBV30	NA	TRBJ1-6	CAWSRTGDYSPLHF
TRBV7-3	NA	TRBJ1-2	CASSLDFGTDYYGYTF
TRBV21-1	NA	TRBJ1-1	CASSKEANRGLHTEAFF
TRBV3-1/TRBV3-2	NA	TRBJ1-1	CASSQDRTGGQAFF
TRBV6-5	NA	TRBJ1-1	CASSYRREGTEAFF
TRBV12-3/TRBV12-4	NA	TRBJ1-1	CASTAREGAEAFF
TRBV2	NA	TRBJ1-1	CASRGTGATDQNTEAFF
TRBV3-1/TRBV3-2	NA	TRBJ2-7	CASSQGDRGTYEQYF
TRBV2	NA	TRBJ2-7	CASSVAGASSYEQYF
TRBV6-5	NA	TRBJ2-7	CASRWGQGYEQYF
TRBV25-1	NA	TRBJ2-7	CASSRGSYEQYF